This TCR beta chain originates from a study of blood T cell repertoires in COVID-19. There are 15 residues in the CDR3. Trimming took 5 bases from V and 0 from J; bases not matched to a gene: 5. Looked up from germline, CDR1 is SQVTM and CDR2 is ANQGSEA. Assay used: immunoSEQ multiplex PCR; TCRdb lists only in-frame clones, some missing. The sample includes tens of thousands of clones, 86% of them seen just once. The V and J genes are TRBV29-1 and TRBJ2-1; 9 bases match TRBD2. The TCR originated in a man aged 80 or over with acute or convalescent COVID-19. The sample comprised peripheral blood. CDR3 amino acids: CSVSDSGSSYNEQFF. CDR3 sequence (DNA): TGCAGCGTTTCGGATAGCGGGAGCTCCTACAATGAGCAGTTCTTC.